This T cell receptor beta chain comes out of a study of T cell responses to AZD1222 COVID-19 vaccine. Study outcomes and limitations: Samples come after the peak T cell response, not at day 14. White British ancestry dominated among donors, who included more females, and clonal diversity was possibly underestimated.

With V trimmed by 2 bases and J by 5 bases, 5 bases remained unmatched. This CDR3 comprises 14 residues. The V gene's germline CDR1 is SGHRS and CDR2 YFSETQ. The table came from immunoSEQ multiplex PCR; TCRdb's copy has only in-frame clones and leaves some out. The sample gives approximately 270,000 clones, 90% to 95% of which show up once; around 0.6% is in the top ten. In the case of this clone: Its target is unknown. Additional DNA sequences in this sample encode the identical CDR3.

Source: peripheral blood, taken 28 days after the second AZD1222 dose. This receptor was obtained from an adult who received the AZD1222 COVID-19 vaccine. The chain combines TRBV5-1 with TRBJ1-2; 8 nucleotides line up with TRBD1. CDR3 sequence: CASSLGQGAYGYTF. The CDR3 coding sequence is TGCGCCAGCAGCTTAGGACAGGGAGCTTATGGCTACACCTTC.